This is a list of T cell receptor beta chains from one sample in a study of T-cell memory formation after mild COVID-19. TCRdb called the 5' RACE reads again in MiXCR, with one record for every CDR3 protein. The sample includes a few hundred thousand distinct CDR3 sequences, around 17% of them seen just once. Specimen: PBMCs or a T cell subset sorted from them (not recorded which). Receptor source: a man between 18 and 29 years old who had mild COVID-19 (a few samples of this study predate the infection). Cell type and time point are not known. The CDR3 runs from the conserved cysteine through the conserved F or W. Fields, in order: J gene, clone size, V gene, D gene, CDR3 protein, CDR3 DNA. D genes are given only for firm matches. Rows give clone size only sometimes, using once, few, many, or a class for an expanded clone.

J: TRBJ2-7
size: .
V: TRBV20-1
D: TRBD1
CDR3: CSARHLRGHSHEQYF
DNA: TGCAGTGCTAGGCACCTTAGGGGGCATTCCCACGAGCAGTACTTC

J: TRBJ2-4
size: .
V: TRBV28
D: .
CDR3: CASSWGAKNIQYF
DNA: TGTGCCAGCAGTTGGGGGGCCAAAAACATTCAGTACTTC

J: TRBJ2-7
size: few
V: TRBV10-1
D: .
CDR3: CASSEYRSLEQYF
DNA: TGCGCCAGCAGTGAGTACAGGTCCCTCGAGCAGTACTTC

J: TRBJ2-2
size: .
V: TRBV11-2
D: .
CDR3: CASSLEGGQNTGELFF
DNA: TGTGCCAGCAGCTTAGAAGGAGGCCAGAACACCGGGGAGCTGTTTTTT

J: TRBJ2-3
size: many
V: TRBV5-1
D: .
CDR3: CASSDQGATDTQYF
DNA: TGCGCCAGCTCCGACCAGGGAGCCACAGATACGCAGTATTTT

J: TRBJ1-2
size: .
V: TRBV12-3/TRBV12-4
D: .
CDR3: CASHRRGGYGYTF
DNA: TGTGCCAGCCATCGGCGGGGGGGCTATGGCTACACCTTC

J: TRBJ2-7
size: .
V: TRBV4-1
D: TRBD2
CDR3: CASSQDGPAGVSYEQYF
DNA: TGCGCCAGCAGCCAAGATGGCCCAGCGGGGGTTTCCTACGAGCAGTACTTC

J: TRBJ2-5
size: few
V: TRBV3-1
D: TRBD2
CDR3: CASSLGTGLAEQYF
DNA: TGTGCCAGCAGCCTGGGAACCGGACTAGCGGAGCAGTACTTC

J: TRBJ2-7
size: .
V: TRBV7-2
D: .
CDR3: CASSLAARHLLYF
DNA: TGTGCCAGCAGCTTAGCGGCCAGACACCTCCTGTACTTC

J: TRBJ1-3
size: .
V: TRBV10-2
D: .
CDR3: CASTRGGRSGNTIYF
DNA: TGCGCCAGCACCCGAGGCGGTAGATCTGGAAACACCATATATTTT

J: TRBJ2-7
size: few
V: TRBV7-2
D: TRBD1
CDR3: CASNRGQTYEQYF
DNA: TGTGCCAGCAACCGGGGACAGACCTACGAGCAGTACTTC